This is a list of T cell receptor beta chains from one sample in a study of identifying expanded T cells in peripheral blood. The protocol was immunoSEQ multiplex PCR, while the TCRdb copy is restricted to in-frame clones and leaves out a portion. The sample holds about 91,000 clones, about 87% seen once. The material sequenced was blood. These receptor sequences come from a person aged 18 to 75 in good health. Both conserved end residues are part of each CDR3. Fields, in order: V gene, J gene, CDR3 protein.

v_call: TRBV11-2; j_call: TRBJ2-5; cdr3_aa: CASSSGVPETQYF
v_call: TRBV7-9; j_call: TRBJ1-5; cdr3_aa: CASSPGGLQPQHF
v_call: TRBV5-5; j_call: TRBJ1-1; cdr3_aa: CASSLAPVTKNTEAFF
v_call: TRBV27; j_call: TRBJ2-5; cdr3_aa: CASRSAGRSKTQYF
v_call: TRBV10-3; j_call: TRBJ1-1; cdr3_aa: CAISESVRTTEAFF
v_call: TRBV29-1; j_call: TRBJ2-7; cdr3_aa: CSVERTGSGEQYF
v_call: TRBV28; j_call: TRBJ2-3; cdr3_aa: CASSLSGTDTQYF
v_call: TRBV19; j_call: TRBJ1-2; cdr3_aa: CATNEGHGTAYGYTF
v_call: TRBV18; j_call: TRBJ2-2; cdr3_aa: CASSPPKGQNTGELFF
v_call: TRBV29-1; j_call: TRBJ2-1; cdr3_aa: CSVGESTYNEQFF
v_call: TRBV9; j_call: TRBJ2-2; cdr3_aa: CASGAGTVNTGELFF
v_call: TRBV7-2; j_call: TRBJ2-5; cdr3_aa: CASSPPPGGDRGETQYF
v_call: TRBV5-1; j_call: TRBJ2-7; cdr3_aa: CASSLGPGQVYEQYF
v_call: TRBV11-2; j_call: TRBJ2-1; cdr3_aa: CASSLDLGLIYNEQFF
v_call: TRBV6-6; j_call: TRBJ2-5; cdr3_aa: CASGPGETQYF
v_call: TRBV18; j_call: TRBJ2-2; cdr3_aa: CASLVVGELFF
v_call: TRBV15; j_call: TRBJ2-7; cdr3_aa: CATSRVSVGGAYEQYF
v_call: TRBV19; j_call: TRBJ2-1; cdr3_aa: CASIPPSGSGNEQFF
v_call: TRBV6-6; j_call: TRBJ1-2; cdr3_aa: CASSPDRDRNGYTF
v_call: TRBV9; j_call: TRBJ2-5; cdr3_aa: CASSVVLGETQYF
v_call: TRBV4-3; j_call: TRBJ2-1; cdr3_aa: CASSLRTSGSGAYNEQFF
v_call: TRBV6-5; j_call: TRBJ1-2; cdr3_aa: CASSYSNRDSGYTF
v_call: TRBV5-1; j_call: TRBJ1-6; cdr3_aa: CASSFGQRTSDSPLHF
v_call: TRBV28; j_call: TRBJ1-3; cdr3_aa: CASSSMRPQPISGNTIYF
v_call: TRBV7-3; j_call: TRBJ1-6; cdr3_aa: CASSPVGQANSPLHF
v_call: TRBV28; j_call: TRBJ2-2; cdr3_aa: CASGFQDRGRGGELFF
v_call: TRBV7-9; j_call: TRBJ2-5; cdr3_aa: CASSPRTPGQQETQYF
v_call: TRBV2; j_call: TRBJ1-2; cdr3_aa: CASSDGAVANYGYTF
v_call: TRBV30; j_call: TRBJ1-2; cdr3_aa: CAWSRGNYGYTF
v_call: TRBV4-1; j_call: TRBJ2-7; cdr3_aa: CASSLRGEGGIDEQYF
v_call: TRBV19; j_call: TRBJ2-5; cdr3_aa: CASSKDRGLKETQYF
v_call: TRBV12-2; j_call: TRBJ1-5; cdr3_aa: CASRFHRGSQPQHF
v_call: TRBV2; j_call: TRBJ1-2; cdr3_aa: CASSEAKTTGPAVYGYTF
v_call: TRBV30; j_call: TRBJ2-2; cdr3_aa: CAWRQGATGELFF
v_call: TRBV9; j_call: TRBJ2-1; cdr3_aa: CASSVAIRPVDNEQFF
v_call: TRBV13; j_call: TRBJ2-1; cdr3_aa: CASSLMVQIRFF
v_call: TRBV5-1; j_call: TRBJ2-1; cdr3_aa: CASSLVYGKDEQFF
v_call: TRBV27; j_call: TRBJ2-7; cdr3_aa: CASGYSTGEQYF
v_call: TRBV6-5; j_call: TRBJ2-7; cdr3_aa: CASSYTGERNEQYF
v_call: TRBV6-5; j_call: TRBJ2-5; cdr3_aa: CASRFGTSSETQYF
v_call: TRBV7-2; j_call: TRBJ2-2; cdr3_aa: CASSSGTLNTGELFF
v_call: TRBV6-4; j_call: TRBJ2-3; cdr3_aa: CASSDSGGSGHTQYF
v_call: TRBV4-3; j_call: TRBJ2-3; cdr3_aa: CASSQPGGRSTDTQYF
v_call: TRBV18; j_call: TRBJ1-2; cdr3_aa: CASSPEQGGNGYTF
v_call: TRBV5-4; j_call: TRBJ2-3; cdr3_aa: CASRVLPSTDTQYF
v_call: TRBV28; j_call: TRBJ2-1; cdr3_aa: CASSRYLAAYNEQFF
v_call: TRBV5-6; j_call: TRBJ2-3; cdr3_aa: CASRNDRGDTQYF
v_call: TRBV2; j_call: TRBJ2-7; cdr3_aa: CASSEGQGAYEQYF
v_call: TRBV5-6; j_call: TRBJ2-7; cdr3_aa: CASSLLRGSYEQYF
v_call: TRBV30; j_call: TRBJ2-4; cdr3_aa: CACRTGGSKNIQYF
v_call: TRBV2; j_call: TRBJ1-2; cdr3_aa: CASSEKTGGYGYTF
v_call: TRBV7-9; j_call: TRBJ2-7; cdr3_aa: CASSLDTREQYF
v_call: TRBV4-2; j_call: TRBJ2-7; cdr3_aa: CASSFGTSYEQYF
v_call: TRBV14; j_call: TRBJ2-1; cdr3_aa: CASSQESGSWYNEQFF
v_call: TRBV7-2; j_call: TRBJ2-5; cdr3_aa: CASSSVGGDQETQYF
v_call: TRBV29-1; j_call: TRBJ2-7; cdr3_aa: CSVEGGASGSYEQYF
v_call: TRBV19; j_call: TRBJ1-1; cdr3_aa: CASSIGDRWTEAFF